Listed below are T cell receptor beta chains from one sample, sequenced in a study of shared T cell receptors in the human thymus. TCRdb's copy holds only in-frame clones and misses some; the assay was immunoSEQ multiplex PCR. The table shows 720,000 or so clones, with approximately 85% occurring only once. These same data were also listed under a study on human thymus T cells.

Sequencing was performed on thymocytes. Every receptor here comes from a girl less than two years old with a congenital heart defect. Both conserved end residues are part of each CDR3. The D gene is left open where the match is weak. For some rows the clone size is stated as once, few or many, or as a class when expanded; others skip it.

len | j_gene | v_gene | d_gene | abundance | CDR3nt | CDR3aa
16 | TRBJ2-7 | TRBV27 | TRBD1 | - | TGTGCCAGCAGTCCACCCCCAGGGGGCGTCATCTACGAGCAGTACTTC | CASSPPPGGVIYEQYF
15 | TRBJ1-3 | TRBV6-1 | TRBD1 | - | TGTGCCAGCAGTGGACAGGGAGTGGAGGGAAACACCATATATTTT | CASSGQGVEGNTIYF
12 | TRBJ2-3 | TRBV28 | - | - | TGTGCCAGCAGCCCACTAGTCGAGACGCAGTATTTT | CASSPLVETQYF
16 | TRBJ1-1 | TRBV6-6 | - | - | TGTGCCAGCAGTTTGTCCAATCGGGAAGAATGGACTGAAGCTTTCTTT | CASSLSNREEWTEAFF
13 | TRBJ2-7 | TRBV5-6 | - | - | TGTGCCAGCAGCCTCGGACAGACTACCGAGCAGTACTTC | CASSLGQTTEQYF
19 | TRBJ2-4 | TRBV13 | TRBD1 | - | TGTGCCAGCGAGAAGGCGGGACAGGGTTGGGGGCTAGCCAAAAACATTCAGTACTTC | CASEKAGQGWGLAKNIQYF
15 | TRBJ1-3 | TRBV7-6 | - | once | TGTGCCAGCAGCTTAAGGAGAAATCCTGGAAACACCATATATTTT | CASSLRRNPGNTIYF
15 | TRBJ1-1 | TRBV7-2 | TRBD1 | - | TGTGCCAGCAGTTATGAAAGGGGGCTGAACACTGAAGCTTTCTTT | CASSYERGLNTEAFF
16 | TRBJ1-2 | TRBV4-3 | - | once | TGCGCCAGCAGCCAAGACCCCTGGGGGCCAGCTTATGGCTACACCTTC | CASSQDPWGPAYGYTF
15 | TRBJ1-2 | TRBV6-1 | TRBD1 | - | TGTGCCAGCAGTGAAACGGACAGGGAGGGGTATGGCTACACCTTC | CASSETDREGYGYTF
13 | TRBJ2-1 | TRBV13 | - | - | TGTGCCAGCAGAACCACTTTGGAGAATGAGCAGTTCTTC | CASRTTLENEQFF
11 | TRBJ1-2 | TRBV30 | - | - | TGTGCCTGGAGGACAGACTATGGCTACACCTTC | CAWRTDYGYTF
21 | TRBJ2-3 | TRBV15 | TRBD2 | - | TGTGCCACCAGCAGAGACACACCCCCTGAGACTAGCGGGGGGTCCACAGATACGCAGTATTTT | CATSRDTPPETSGGSTDTQYF
18 | TRBJ1-5 | TRBV7-2 | - | once | TGTGCCAGCAGCTTAGGGAGAGGCCCCAAAAGGAGCAATCAGCCCCAGCATTTT | CASSLGRGPKRSNQPQHF
14 | TRBJ2-7 | TRBV6-5 | - | - | TGTGCCAGCAGCCCCGGTGACAGTTCCTACGAGCAGTACTTC | CASSPGDSSYEQYF
16 | TRBJ2-1 | TRBV7-3 | - | - | TGTGCCAGCAGCTTAAGGGCAGGGTCACGGGTTAATGAGCAGTTCTTC | CASSLRAGSRVNEQFF
16 | TRBJ2-7 | TRBV4-1 | - | - | TGCGCCAGCAGCCAAGAGGAAACAGAAAGCTCCTACGAGCAGTACTTC | CASSQEETESSYEQYF
17 | TRBJ2-3 | TRBV7-2 | TRBD1 | - | TGTGCCAGCAGCTACCACGGGGGACAGGGCCCGACAGATACGCAGTATTTT | CASSYHGGQGPTDTQYF
15 | TRBJ1-3 | TRBV6-6 | - | - | TGTGCCAGCACCAACTACACTGACGGGGGAACCACCATATATTTT | CASTNYTDGGTTIYF
16 | TRBJ2-1 | TRBV5-1 | TRBD2 | - | TGCGCCTGCCGGACTAGCGGGGGTCCGTCCTACAATGAGCAGTTCTTC | CACRTSGGPSYNEQFF
13 | TRBJ1-1 | TRBV12-5 | - | - | TGTGCTAGTGGGCAAGGGGGGAACACTGAAGCTTTCTTT | CASGQGGNTEAFF
15 | TRBJ1-2 | TRBV5-1 | TRBD1 | - | TGCGCCAGCAGCACCCCGGGACAGGGTAGACATGGCTACACCTTC | CASSTPGQGRHGYTF
14 | TRBJ2-3 | TRBV19 | - | - | TGTGCCAGTACCCGGACATCCAACACAGATACGCAGTATTTT | CASTRTSNTDTQYF
15 | TRBJ1-1 | TRBV28 | - | - | TGTGCCAGCAGTTTATTGGGGGGGCGAGCCACTGAAGCTTTCTTT | CASSLLGGRATEAFF
17 | TRBJ1-4 | TRBV5-1 | - | - | TGCGCCACCAAGGATCCCGTACCGGGGGAGACTAATGAAAAACTGTTTTTT | CATKDPVPGETNEKLFF
16 | TRBJ2-3 | TRBV11-3 | TRBD1 | - | TGTGCCAGCAGCACAAGACAGGGAACCAGCACAGATACGCAGTATTTT | CASSTRQGTSTDTQYF
18 | TRBJ2-3 | TRBV11-2 | TRBD2 | - | TGTGCCAGCAGCTTAGATATAGCGGGGTGTGCTTCCACAGATACGCAGTATTTT | CASSLDIAGCASTDTQYF
12 | TRBJ1-2 | TRBV10-3 | TRBD1 | - | TGTGCCATAGTGACAGGGACAGGAGGCTACACCTTC | CAIVTGTGGYTF
17 | TRBJ2-5 | TRBV5-1 | TRBD2 | - | TGCGCCAGCACCCTCGGGGGGTTACACCCCGGGGAAGAGACCCAGTACTTC | CASTLGGLHPGEETQYF
16 | TRBJ1-4 | TRBV9 | TRBD1 | - | TGTGCCAGCAGCCCCCGTGGACAGGCTACTAATGAAAAACTGTTTTTT | CASSPRGQATNEKLFF
14 | TRBJ1-3 | TRBV6-6 | - | once | TGTGCCAGCAGTTATCAGATCTCTGGAAACACCATATATTTT | CASSYQISGNTIYF
15 | TRBJ2-5 | TRBV7-6 | - | once | TGTGCCAGCAGCGTTACCTGGGCCCCAACGGAGACCCAGTACTTC | CASSVTWAPTETQYF
17 | TRBJ2-1 | TRBV10-1 | TRBD1 | - | TGCGCCAGCAGTGAGGGGATGGACAGGCCTTCCTACAATGAGCAGTTCTTC | CASSEGMDRPSYNEQFF
18 | TRBJ1-1 | TRBV29-1 | - | - | TGCAGCGTTAGCCCGAACAGGGACCCATCCGACGGGAACACTGAAGCTTTCTTT | CSVSPNRDPSDGNTEAFF
15 | TRBJ1-1 | TRBV28 | TRBD1 | - | TGTGCCAGCAGTATCCTCAGGGGGCGCGATGGTGAAGCTTTCTTT | CASSILRGRDGEAFF
20 | TRBJ1-6 | TRBV6-1 | TRBD1 | - | TGTGCCAGCAGTGAAGCCACTGACAGGGAAGGAGGAACCTATAATTCACCCCTCCACTTT | CASSEATDREGGTYNSPLHF
14 | TRBJ1-2 | TRBV4-1 | TRBD1 | - | TGCGCCAGCAGCCCCCGCAGGGGGCAGCGAGGCTACACCTTC | CASSPRRGQRGYTF
16 | TRBJ1-4 | TRBV5-6 | TRBD1 | - | TGTGCCAGCAGCCCGGGACAGGGGGCAGGGAATGAAAAACTGTTTTTT | CASSPGQGAGNEKLFF
19 | TRBJ2-5 | TRBV15 | TRBD1 | few | TGTGCCACCAGCAGAGATGGCCCGGGACAGGGATATTATTTTGAGACCCAGTACTTC | CATSRDGPGQGYYFETQYF
15 | TRBJ1-2 | TRBV4-3 | TRBD1 | - | TGCGCCAGCAGCCAAGAGGTTAAGGACAGGACTCGCTACACCTTC | CASSQEVKDRTRYTF
16 | TRBJ1-5 | TRBV28 | - | - | TGTGCCAGCAGTCCGGGGGTGAAAGGGTGGGGTGGACCCCAGCATTTT | CASSPGVKGWGGPQHF
14 | TRBJ2-7 | TRBV2 | TRBD2 | - | TGTGCCAGCAGTGTAGGGACTAGCGACCACGAGCAGTACTTC | CASSVGTSDHEQYF
17 | TRBJ1-6 | TRBV14 | TRBD1 | - | TGTGCCAGCAGCCAAGATTGGGTGACAGGGGCCGGTTCACCCCTCCACTTT | CASSQDWVTGAGSPLHF
16 | TRBJ1-1 | TRBV2 | TRBD1 | - | TGTGCCAGCACCAAGGACAGGGTTCGGGCGAACACTGAAGCTTTCTTT | CASTKDRVRANTEAFF
16 | TRBJ2-1 | TRBV7-9 | - | - | TGTGCCAGCAGCTTAGGTAGGGAGAGCTCCTACAATGAGCAGTTCTTC | CASSLGRESSYNEQFF